This passage covers 10 T cell receptor beta chains from one sample sequenced in a study of T cell clones after liver transplantation. TCRdb's copy holds only in-frame clones and misses some; the assay was immunoSEQ multiplex PCR. Altogether about 120,000 clones are present, around nine tenths being singletons, with the ten largest covering 0.83%. The sequencing used CD4+ T cells from blood, collected 12 months after liver transplant. These receptors all come from a human patient who received a liver transplant. A share of the T cells may be of graft donor origin.

The gene calls are TRBV18 and TRBJ2-5; D unclear. This CDR3 contains 14 residues. Deletions cut 4 bases from V and 0 bases from J, with 9 bases between. Germline V gene sequence: CDR1 KGHSH, CDR2 LQKENI. For the CDR3, the DNA is TGTGCCAGCTCACTAAACCATAACCAAGAGACCCAGTACTTC. Translating gives CASSLNHNQETQYF.

Details on this clone: In the same sample, other DNA sequences code for this CDR3. The V gene is TRBV2, the J gene TRBJ2-3, with 9 bases matching TRBD1. Germline V gene lookup returns CDR1 SNHLY and CDR2 FYNNEI. Trimming removed 5 bases from V and 3 bases from J; junction bases left unmatched: 6. The CDR3 covers 15 residues. The CDR3 sequence: CASSSPGQGTDTQYF. Here the CDR3 DNA reads TGTGCCAGCAGTTCTCCGGGACAGGGAACAGATACGCAGTATTTT. Filled out from reference TRBV2 and TRBJ2-3, the complete variable domain reads EPEVTQTPSHQVTQMGQEVILRCVPISNHLYFYWYRQILGQKVEFLVSFYNNEISEKSEIFDDQFSVERPDGSNFTLKIRSTKLEDSAMYFCASSSPGQGTDTQYFGPGTRLTVL.

V gene TRBV2 combines with J gene TRBJ2-7; D possibly corresponds to TRBD2 (5 bases). Germline lookup yields CDR1 SNHLY and CDR2 FYNNEI. The V end was cut by 11 bases, the J end by 7 bases, with 21 bases between. The CDR3 has 13 residues. The CDR3 bases are TGTGCCGGCTCCCGCCAGACCCGAGGGGAGCAGTACTTC. Translated, it gives CAGSRQTRGEQYF.

The chain employs TRBV5-1 and TRBJ2-1, with D possibly matching TRBD2 (6 bases). Germline loops: CDR1 SGHRS, CDR2 YFSETQ. The CDR3 contains 15 residues. V was shortened by 3 bases and J by 0 bases, with 10 bases between the two germline ends. The CDR3 DNA is TGCGCCAGCAGCTCGGAGGGGAGCTCCTACAATGAGCAGTTCTTC. As protein: CASSSEGSSYNEQFF.

V usage is TRBV2 and J usage is TRBJ2-4, with 7 bases identical to TRBD1. This CDR3 has 15 residues. Trimming at V came to 6 bases and at J to 3 bases, leaving 8 bases not matched to a gene. CDR1 and CDR2 from the germline V gene are SNHLY and FYNNEI. The CDR3 protein is CASRQGNLDKNIQYF. The CDR3 DNA reads as TGTGCCAGCAGACAGGGGAACTTAGACAAAAACATTCAGTACTTC.

The CDR3 DNA follows: TGTGCCAGCAGCCTGGGACAGGGGGGGACAGATACGCAGTATTTT. Its protein product is CASSLGQGGTDTQYF. This chain links TRBV7-6 with TRBJ2-3; 11 bases line up with TRBD1. This CDR3 is 15 amino acids long. V shed 5 bases and J 3 bases; nucleotides not matched to a gene: 4. Looked up from germline, CDR1 is SGHVS and CDR2 is FNYEAQ.

This clone appeared once. The genes are TRBV7-2 and TRBJ2-5, with D possibly TRBD1 on 5 matching bases. Germline CDR1 and CDR2: SGHTA and FQGNSA. Trimming removed 3 bases from V and 5 bases from J, with 13 bases in between. The CDR3 runs to 14 residues. This chain's CDR3 is CASSLGRPGETQYF. Written as DNA, the CDR3 is TGTGCCAGCAGCTTGGGGCGCCCCGGGGAGACCCAGTACTTC.

CDR3 residues: CASSSGTSREQFF. The DNA for the CDR3 is TGTGCCAGCAGCTCCGGGACTAGCCGTGAGCAGTTCTTC. The chain uses TRBV7-3 and TRBJ2-1, with 9 nucleotides matching TRBD2. The CDR3 sequence is 13 residues long. Per the germline V gene, CDR1 is SGHTA and CDR2 is FQGTGA. Losses at the gene ends were 4 bases for V and 9 bases for J; bases not matched to a gene: 4.

J is TRBJ1-4 and V is TRBV2; a weak D match, TRBD1 (6 bases). V dropped 6 bases and J dropped 4 bases, with 9 bases sitting between them. The CDR3 is made up of 13 amino acids. Germline loops: CDR1 SNHLY, CDR2 FYNNEI. The DNA of the CDR3 is TGTGCCAGCAGGGAGGACAGTAATGAAAAACTGTTTTTT. It codes for CASREDSNEKLFF.

This clone has just one count. The chain combines TRBV11-2 with TRBJ1-2; the D is unclear. Germline V gives CDR1 SGHAT, CDR2 FQNNGV. V was clipped by 2 bases and J by 8 bases, with 18 bases between them. The CDR3 length is 15 residues. In nucleotides, the CDR3 is TGTGCCAGCAGCTTATTCGGGGAAGGCGTCGGCGGCTACACCTTC. Its translation is CASSLFGEGVGGYTF.